This passage covers 5 T cell receptor beta chains from one sample sequenced in a study of shared T cell receptors in the human thymus. Measured with immunoSEQ multiplex PCR; TCRdb has only the in-frame clones, and not every one. The top ten hold more than 0.008% of the sample, which has about 730,000 clones, approximately 85% seen once. These data were also reused for a study on human thymus T cells.

Material for sequencing was thymocytes. All receptors derive from a girl in the first two years of life with a congenital heart defect.

V is TRBV2 and J is TRBJ2-3, with D possibly TRBD2 on 5 matching bases. Germline V gene sequence: CDR1 SNHLY, CDR2 FYNNEI. CDR3 size: 16 residues. V gave up 0 bases and J gave up 4 bases, with 14 bases separating them. The CDR3 DNA is TGTGCCAGCAGTGAAGCGCCCCCCGGGGTGCCAGATACGCAGTATTTT. Translation: CASSEAPPGVPDTQYF.

The chain couples TRBV7-6 to TRBJ2-7, with TRBD1 as a possible D gene (5 bases). The CDR3 is 16 residues long. Germline V gene data show CDR1 as SGHVS and CDR2 as FNYEAQ. V was trimmed by 2 bases and J by 2 bases, leaving 16 bases between them. The CDR3 reads CASSLLERTSTYEQYF. For the CDR3, the DNA is TGTGCCAGCAGCTTATTGGAAAGGACATCGACCTACGAGCAGTACTTC.

The genes are TRBV11-2 and TRBJ2-1; 11 nucleotides match TRBD2. In germline, CDR1 is SGHAT, CDR2 FQNNGV. The length of the CDR3 is 14 residues. After removal of 1 base from V and 9 bases from J, the junction contained 2 bases not matched to a gene. CDR3 nucleotide sequence: TGTGCCAGCAGCTTAGGTGGGACTAGCGGTGAGCAGTTCTTC. This encodes CASSLGGTSGEQFF.

This clone was observed once. DNA for the CDR3: TGTGCCAGCAGTGGGCATCGACGGGACTCCCAAGAGACCCAGTACTTC. Translated: CASSGHRRDSQETQYF. The chain employs TRBV6-1 and TRBJ2-5; TRBD2 might be the D (6 bases). Germline V lookup: CDR1 MNHNS, CDR2 SASEGT. V lost 4 bases, J lost 1 base, and 16 bases lay in between. The CDR3 runs to 16 residues.

The V call is TRBV19, the J call TRBJ1-4; TRBD1 agrees at 7 bases. Germline assignment: CDR1 LNHDA and CDR2 SQIVND (reference sequence). The CDR3 length is 16 residues. V trimming: 7 bases; J trimming: 3 bases; junction bases outside the gene matches: 11. In DNA form, the CDR3 reads TGTGCCAGTAAGCCGGGACAGCAAGGAGCTAATGAAAAACTGTTTTTT. Translating gives CASKPGQQGANEKLFF.